Sequencing of this TCR beta chain was carried out in a study of radiotherapy plus CTLA-4 blockade in lung cancer (dated by TCRdb to between 2018 and 2020). The study in broad terms: Objective responses occurred in approximately 19% of enrolled patients, and about 33% achieved disease control.

In this study, focal radiation therapy paired with CTLA-4 blockade (ipilimumab) was tested in patients who had chemo-refractory metastatic non-small-cell lung cancer. Comments on this clone: The antigen it recognizes is unknown. Base qualities are not at hand, and no much larger clone is one base apart.

Library preparation employed the immunoSEQ multiplex PCR assay. The source is immuneACCESS, and TCRdb retained only in-frame sequences with V and J called. Part of the clones is not carried over; for the studies checked, unresolved V genes explain less than half of this, and the remainder is unexplained. The sample has tens of thousands of clones on record, around 90% of them singletons. The ten largest clones add up to over 15% of the sample. What the work shows at the level of the full study, not this receptor alone: After treatment with radiotherapy and ipilimumab, TCR clones that originated in tumors expanded in peripheral blood. The strongest predictors of response were reported to be early dynamic shifts in blood T cell clones along with a rise in serum interferon-beta following radiation.

Looking up the germline V gene yields CDR1 ENHRY and CDR2 SYGVKD. From its cysteine to its phenylalanine, the CDR3 spans 14 amino acids. Here the CDR3 DNA is all that survives: 42 bases in frame from base 1. Germline trimming: 3 bases from V, 7 bases from J; junction bases outside gene matches: 2. The clonotype was recovered from a human donor with non-small cell lung cancer that progressed on radiotherapy plus ipilimumab. Sequenced material: peripheral blood, taken from a patient treated with radiotherapy plus ipilimumab. The rearranged segments are TRBV10-3 and TRBJ1-6; the central 8 bases match TRBD1. The CDR3 region has the sequence CAISDRDRNSPLHF. The DNA reads as follows: TGTGCCATCAGTGACCGGGACAGGAATTCACCCCTCCACTTT.